The sequence of this T cell receptor (beta chain) was determined in a study of T cell responses to AZD1222 COVID-19 vaccine. Study details: Whether given at about 4 or about 12 weeks, second doses were pooled.

Findings and caveats of the study: The study sampled repertoires only after the peak T cell response. White British ancestry dominated among donors, who included more females, and clonal diversity was possibly underestimated.

Produced via immunoSEQ multiplex PCR; TCRdb's table is partial and in-frame only. The sample consists of around 99,000 clones, roughly nine tenths of them appearing once. Of note for this clone: The antigen remains unidentified.

This sample comprised peripheral blood, obtained on day 0 of AZD1222 vaccination. This TCR was sampled from an adult in good health.

Written as DNA, the CDR3 is TGCAGTCCCGAGAACCAAGAGACCCAGTACTTC. Amino acid sequence: CSPENQETQYF. The chain is built from TRBV20-1 and TRBJ2-5; D ambiguous. This CDR3 contains 11 residues. CDR1 is DFQATT, CDR2 SNEGSKA, per germline (reference sequence). Trimming stripped 8 bases from V and 0 bases from J, with 7 bases between.